This TCR beta chain was captured in a study of blood T cell repertoires in COVID-19. The repertoire was sequenced with immunoSEQ multiplex PCR; TCRdb's copy has only in-frame clones and lacks some. This table holds 200,000 or so clones, roughly 80% found once. V was clipped by 3 bases and J by 5 bases, with 19 bases between them. From germline, CDR1 is LGHDT and CDR2 YNNKEL (reference sequence). The length of the CDR3 is 16 residues. Clinical history reported by participants formed the basis on which cohorts were assigned. What was sequenced was PBMCs or T cells enriched from blood (not recorded which). The receptor was isolated from a middle-aged man who had recovered from COVID-19. The chain links TRBV3-1 (or the pseudogene TRBV3-2) to TRBJ1-2; D perhaps matches TRBD1 (5 bases). The CDR3, as DNA: TGTGCCAGCAGCCAGCAAGGGTCTCGGGGACTTTATGGCTACACCTTC. Its translation: CASSQQGSRGLYGYTF.